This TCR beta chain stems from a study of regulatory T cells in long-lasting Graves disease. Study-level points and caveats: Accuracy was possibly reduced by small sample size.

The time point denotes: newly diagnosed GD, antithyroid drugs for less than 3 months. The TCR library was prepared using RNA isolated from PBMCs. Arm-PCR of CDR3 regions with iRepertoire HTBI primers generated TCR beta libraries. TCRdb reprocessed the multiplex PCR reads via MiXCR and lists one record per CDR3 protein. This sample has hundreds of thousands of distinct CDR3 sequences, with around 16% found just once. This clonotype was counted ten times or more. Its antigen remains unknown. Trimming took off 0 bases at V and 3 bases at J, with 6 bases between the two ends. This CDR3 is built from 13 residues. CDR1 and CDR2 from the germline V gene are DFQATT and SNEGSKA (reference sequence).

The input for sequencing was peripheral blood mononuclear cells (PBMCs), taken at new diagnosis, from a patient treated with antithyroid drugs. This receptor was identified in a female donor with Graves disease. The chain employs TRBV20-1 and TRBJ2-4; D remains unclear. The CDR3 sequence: CSARDGNKNIQYF. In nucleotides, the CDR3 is TGCAGTGCTAGAGACGGTAACAAAAACATTCAGTACTTC.